This note documents a single TCR beta chain sequence. These data come from a study of blood T cell repertoires in COVID-19. The wider study: The United States, Italy and Spain provided the acute and convalescent COVID-19 samples. Nucleic acid was either cDNA or gDNA, and it came from T cells, B-cell-depleted T cells, or PBMCs.

Per the study methods: Counts of nucleated cells, estimated from reference gene primer amplification, were obtained. Profiled with immunoSEQ multiplex PCR; TCRdb holds only in-frame clones, not every one. That table supplies the V and J calls and clone size; D and trimming were determined from the DNA. The sample has a few hundred thousand clones, 70% to 90% seen once. Germline V lookup: CDR1 LGHNA, CDR2 YSLEER. The V gene lost 5 bases and the J gene lost 1 base, with 14 bases spanning the gap. The CDR3 extends over 15 amino acids. The chain uses TRBV4-3 and TRBJ1-1; D not certain. Sequenced input: peripheral blood. The source of this sequence is a woman aged 25 to 39 with COVID-19, enrolled during active disease. For the CDR3, the DNA is TGCGCCAGCAGCGAAGGGAGGAGGTGGAACACTGAAGCTTTCTTT. It is translated as CASSEGRRWNTEAFF.